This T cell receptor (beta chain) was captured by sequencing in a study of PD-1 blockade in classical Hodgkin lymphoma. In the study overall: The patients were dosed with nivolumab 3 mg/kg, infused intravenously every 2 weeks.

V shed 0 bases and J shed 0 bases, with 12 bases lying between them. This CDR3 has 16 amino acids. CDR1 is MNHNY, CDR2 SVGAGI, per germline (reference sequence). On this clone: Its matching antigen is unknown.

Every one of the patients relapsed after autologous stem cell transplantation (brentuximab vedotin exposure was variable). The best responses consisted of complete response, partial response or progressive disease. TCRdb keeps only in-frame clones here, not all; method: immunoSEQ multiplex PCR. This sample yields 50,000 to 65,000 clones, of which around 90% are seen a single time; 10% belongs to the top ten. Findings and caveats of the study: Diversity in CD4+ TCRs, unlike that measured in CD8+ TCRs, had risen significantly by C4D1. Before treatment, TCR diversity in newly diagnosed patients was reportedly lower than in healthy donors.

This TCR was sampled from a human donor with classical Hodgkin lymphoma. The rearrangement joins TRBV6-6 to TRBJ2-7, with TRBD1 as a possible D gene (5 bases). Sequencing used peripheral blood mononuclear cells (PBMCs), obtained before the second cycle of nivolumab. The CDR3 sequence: CASSYSKDTPSYEQYF. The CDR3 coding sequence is TGTGCCAGCAGTTACTCGAAGGACACCCCCTCCTACGAGCAGTACTTC.